This T cell receptor (beta chain) is from a study of cytomegalovirus exposure and HLA in healthy donors. About the research overall: A previous analysis identified approximately 120 million unique TCR beta sequences derived from around 180 million T cells. Study-level points and caveats: Under in vitro conditions, a few CMV-associated chains were confirmed as specific for CMV antigens. Sequencing likely generated an artifact that appeared as a cluster of highly shared sequence variants. TCR beta V- and J-gene trimming, according to a later analysis, was linked to a missense DCLRE1C variant.

After removal of 1 base from V and 5 bases from J, the junction contained 8 bases not matched to a gene. The germline V gene has CDR1 MGHRA and CDR2 YSYEKL. This CDR3 is 17 amino acids long. The study ran its PCR with 60 Vbeta and 13 Jbeta primers. Sequencing was performed with immunoSEQ multiplex PCR; in TCRdb, only in-frame clones are kept and a portion is missing. Of some 200,000 clones in the sample, more than 75% are singletons; the top ten hold 2.5% to 3%. Worth noting for this clone: Its specificity is not known.

Sequencing was carried out using PBMCs. The chain couples TRBV4-1 to TRBJ2-5; 12 bases align to TRBD2. This sequence originates from a woman aged 40 to 49 in good health and CMV-seronegative. The CDR3 here is CASSQVRTSGMVETQYF. The CDR3 DNA reads as TGCGCCAGCAGCCAAGTTAGGACTAGCGGGATGGTGGAGACCCAGTACTTC.